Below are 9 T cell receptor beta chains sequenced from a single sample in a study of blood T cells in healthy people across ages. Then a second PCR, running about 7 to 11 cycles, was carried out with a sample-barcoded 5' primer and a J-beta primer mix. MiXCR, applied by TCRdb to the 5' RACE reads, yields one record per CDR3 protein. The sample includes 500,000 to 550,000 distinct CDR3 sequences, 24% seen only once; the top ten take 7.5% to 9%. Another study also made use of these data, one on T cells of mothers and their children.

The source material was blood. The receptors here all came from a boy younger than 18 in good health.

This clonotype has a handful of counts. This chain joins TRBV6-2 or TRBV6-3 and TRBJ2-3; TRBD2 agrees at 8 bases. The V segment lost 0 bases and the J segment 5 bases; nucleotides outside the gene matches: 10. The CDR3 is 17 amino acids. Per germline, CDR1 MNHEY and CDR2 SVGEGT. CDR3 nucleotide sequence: TGTGCCAGCAGTTACTCCGGCGGGGGGATGTTTGGAGATACGCAGTATTTT. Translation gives CASSYSGGGMFGDTQYF.

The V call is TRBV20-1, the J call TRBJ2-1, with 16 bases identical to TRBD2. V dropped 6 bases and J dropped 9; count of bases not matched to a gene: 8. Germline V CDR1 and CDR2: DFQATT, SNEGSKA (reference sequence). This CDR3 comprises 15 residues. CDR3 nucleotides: TGCAGTGCCCCATCCGGGACTAGCGGGAGGGTTGAGCAGTTCTTC. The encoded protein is CSAPSGTSGRVEQFF.

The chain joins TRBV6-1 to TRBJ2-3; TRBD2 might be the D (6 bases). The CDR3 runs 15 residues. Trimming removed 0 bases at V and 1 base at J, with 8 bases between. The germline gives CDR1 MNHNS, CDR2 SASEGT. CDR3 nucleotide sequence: TGTGCCAGCAGTGAAGCTGGCGGGGGCACAGATACGCAGTATTTT. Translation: CASSEAGGGTDTQYF.

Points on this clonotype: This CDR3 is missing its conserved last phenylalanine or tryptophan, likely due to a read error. CDR3 in amino acids: CSAKNPGTSGRNEQFL. The CDR3, as DNA: TGCAGTGCAAAGAATCCCGGGACTAGCGGGAGGAATGAGCAGTTCTTA. The V and J genes are TRBV20-1 and TRBJ2-5; TRBD2 agrees at 15 bases. The J call is uncertain, as TRBJ2-1 better fits the DNA end. Germline V gene lookup returns CDR1 DFQATT and CDR2 SNEGSKA (reference sequence). This CDR3 region has 16 residues.

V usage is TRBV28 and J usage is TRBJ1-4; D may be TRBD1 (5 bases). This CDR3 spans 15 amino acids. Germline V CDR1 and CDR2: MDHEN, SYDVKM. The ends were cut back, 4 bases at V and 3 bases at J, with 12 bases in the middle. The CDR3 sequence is CASSSGGGSNEKLFF. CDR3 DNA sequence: TGTGCCAGCAGTTCGGGTGGGGGATCTAATGAAAAACTGTTTTTT.

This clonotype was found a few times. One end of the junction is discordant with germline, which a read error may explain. This chain's CDR3 is CVSSSSGSYNEQFF. The DNA of the CDR3 is TGTGTCAGCAGCTCCTCCGGGAGTTACAATGAGCAGTTCTTC. The J gene is TRBJ2-1, the V gene TRBV7-9, with D tentatively TRBD2 (6 bases). This CDR3 is 14 amino acids long. CDR1 and CDR2 (germline): SEHNR, FQNEAQ (reference sequence).

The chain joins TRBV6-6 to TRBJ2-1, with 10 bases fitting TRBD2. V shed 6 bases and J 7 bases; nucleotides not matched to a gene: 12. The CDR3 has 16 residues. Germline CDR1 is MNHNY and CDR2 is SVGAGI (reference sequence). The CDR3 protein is CASSPPSSGGWNEQFF. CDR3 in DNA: TGTGCCAGCAGCCCACCGTCTAGCGGGGGATGGAATGAGCAGTTCTTC.

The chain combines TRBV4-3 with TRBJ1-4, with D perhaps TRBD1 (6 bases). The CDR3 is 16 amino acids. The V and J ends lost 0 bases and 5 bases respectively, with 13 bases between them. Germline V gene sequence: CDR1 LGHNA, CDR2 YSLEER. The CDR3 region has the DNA TGCGCCAGCAGCCAAGATCGGGGGCCGAGGAATGAAAAACTGTTTTTT. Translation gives CASSQDRGPRNEKLFF.

This CDR3 reads CASRTSGHNYGYTF. The DNA for the CDR3 is TGTGCCAGCAGAACCTCAGGCCACAACTATGGCTACACCTTC. V is TRBV11-2 and J is TRBJ1-2; D is undetermined. The CDR3 consists of 14 residues. CDR1 and CDR2 (germline): SGHAT, FQNNGV. Trimming shortened V by 6 bases and J by 2 bases, and 13 bases separated the two germline ends.